Presented here are 29 T cell receptor beta chains from one specimen sequenced in a study of blood T cells in healthy people across ages. Combining a sample-barcoded 5' primer with a J-beta primer mix, a second PCR ran for roughly 7 to 12 cycles. TCRdb reanalysed the 5' RACE reads using MiXCR and keeps one entry per CDR3 protein. The sample includes some 1.8 million distinct CDR3 sequences, about 39% of them seen just once. The sample comprised blood. The receptor source for this set is a human donor in good health.

V usage is TRBV4-3 and J usage is TRBJ1-4; the D is unclear. The ends were cut back, 3 bases at V and 5 bases at J, with 16 bases in the middle. Germline assignment: CDR1 LGHNA and CDR2 YSLEER. The CDR3 loop spans 16 amino acids. CDR3 bases: TGCGCCAGCAGCCAGGACTTCCGGACGGGCAATGAAAAACTGTTTTTT. Encoded protein: CASSQDFRTGNEKLFF.

The chain combines TRBV5-5 with TRBJ2-3; 11 bases map to TRBD2. The CDR3 has 14 residues. V shed 3 bases, J shed 11 bases, and the junction held 8 bases outside the gene matches. In germline, CDR1 is SGHKS, CDR2 YYEKEE (reference sequence). CDR3 DNA sequence: TGTGCCAGCAGCTCGCCTTCTAGCGGGGGGATGCAGTATTTT. Amino acid sequence: CASSSPSSGGMQYF.

This clonotype was found a few times. This chain connects TRBV10-3 to TRBJ2-3; D gene uncertain. Germline assignment: CDR1 ENHRY and CDR2 SYGVKD. The V gene lost 6 bases and the J gene lost 3 bases, with 4 bases spanning the gap. The CDR3 runs 11 residues. The CDR3 reads CAIRQTDTQYF. The CDR3 DNA is TGTGCCATCAGACAGACAGATACGCAGTATTTT.

In the case of this clonotype: A much larger clone differs by one base, so this may be a read error. The chain is built from TRBV4-1 and TRBJ2-4; 10 bases are a match to TRBD1. The J call is in doubt because the DNA end fits TRBJ2-7 better. The germline V gene encodes CDR1 MGHRA and CDR2 YSYEKL. The CDR3 covers 15 residues. The CDR3 loop is CAGSQGTGASLEQYF. The CDR3 nucleotides are TGCGCCGGCAGCCAAGGGACAGGGGCGTCCCTCGAGCAGTACTTC.

As regards this clonotype: The junction differs from germline at one of its ends, possibly a read error. The V call is TRBV27, the J call TRBJ1-4; the D is unclear. Germline values: CDR1 MNHEY, CDR2 SMNVEV (reference sequence). The CDR3 sequence is 14 residues long. This CDR3 is CTSSSERLNEKLFF. CDR3 DNA: TGTACCAGCAGTTCCGAACGGCTTAATGAAAAACTGTTTTTT. The complete variable domain, with remaining parts taken from reference TRBV27 and TRBJ1-4, reads EAQVTQNPRYLITVTGKKLTVTCSQNMNHEYMSWYRQDPGLGLRQIYYSMNVEVTDKGDVPEGYKVSRKEKRNFPLILESPSPNQTSLYFCTSSSERLNEKLFFGSGTQLSVL.

The rearrangement joins TRBV4-1 to TRBJ2-5; 9 bases agree with TRBD2. V shed 7 bases, J shed 4 bases, and the junction held 13 bases outside the gene matches. The CDR3 extends over 16 amino acids. Germline CDR1 and CDR2: MGHRA and YSYEKL. As DNA, the CDR3 is TGCGCCAGCACCCATCGACAAGCGGGGGGCTTAGAGACCCAGTACTTC. Translation: CASTHRQAGGLETQYF.

This rearrangement joins TRBV4-2 to TRBJ2-5, with D perhaps matching TRBD1 (5 bases). Near its end, the DNA agrees better with TRBJ2-7, so the J call may be wrong. Germline CDR1 and CDR2: LGHNA and YNFKEQ. This CDR3 region has 15 residues. The CDR3 DNA is TGTGCCAGCAGCCAACCAGGGCAGGGTTCGACCGAGCAGTACTTC. Translating it yields CASSQPGQGSTEQYF.

The rearrangement uses TRBV20-1 and TRBJ1-1; no clear D. The germline V gene has CDR1 DFQATT and CDR2 SNEGSKA (reference sequence). CDR3 size: 13 residues. V shed 3 bases and J shed 0 bases, with 8 bases lying between them. The CDR3 reads CSAREGLNTEAFF. The CDR3 DNA sequence: TGCAGTGCTAGGGAAGGCCTGAACACTGAAGCTTTCTTT.

CDR3 in amino acids: CASSLGWAGNYGYTF. As DNA, the CDR3 is TGTGCCAGCAGCTTAGGGTGGGCAGGGAACTATGGCTACACCTTC. The rearrangement joins TRBV7-2 to TRBJ1-2, with D perhaps matching TRBD1 (5 bases). V dropped 1 base and J dropped 2 bases, with 11 bases sitting between them. Germline CDR1 is SGHTA and CDR2 is FQGNSA. The CDR3 runs to 15 residues. Complete variable domain (other parts from reference TRBV7-2 and TRBJ1-2): GAGVSQSPSNKVTEKGKDVELRCDPISGHTALYWYRQSLGQGLEFLIYFQGNSAPDKSGLPSDRFSAERTGGSVSTLTIQRTQQEDSAVYLCASSLGWAGNYGYTFGSGTRLTVV.

This clonotype has ten or more counts. The rearrangement links TRBV12-3 or TRBV12-4 to TRBJ2-3; 7 nucleotides agree with TRBD1. V lost 6 bases to trimming and J lost 4 bases; unmatched junction nucleotides: 7. This CDR3 is 14 amino acids long. The CDR3 coding sequence is TGTGCCAGCAGCCATCGACAGGGTTCAGATACGCAGTATTTT. It specifies CASSHRQGSDTQYF.

This clonotype was detected many times. The chain recombines TRBV7-2 with TRBJ2-3, with TRBD1 as a possible D gene (6 bases). Trimming took off 1 base at V and 6 bases at J, with 8 bases between the two ends. The CDR3 is 13 amino acids. Germline lookup yields CDR1 SGHTA and CDR2 FQGNSA. Written as DNA, the CDR3 is TGTGCCAGCAGCTTAGGTAGGGGGGATACGCAGTATTTT. Protein: CASSLGRGDTQYF.

The chain links TRBV7-9 to TRBJ1-5; D perhaps matches TRBD1 (5 bases). Germline CDR1 SEHNR, CDR2 FQNEAQ (reference sequence). The CDR3 covers 16 residues. Between the trimmed V and J ends, which lost 5 bases and 3 bases, there was a span of 17 bases. CDR3 sequence (DNA): TGTGCCAGCAGCCCAGGAAACTGGGGGGACAATCAGCCCCAGCATTTT. It yields the protein CASSPGNWGDNQPQHF.

This clonotype was counted a few times. This chain links TRBV12-3 or TRBV12-4 with TRBJ1-4, with a weak D call TRBD1 (5 bases). This CDR3 is built from 16 residues. Trimming took off 5 bases at V and 7 bases at J, with 20 bases between the two ends. The CDR3, as DNA: TGTGCCAGCAGTCCCTCCCCGGCAGGGTGGGGTGAAAAACTGTTTTTT. Protein sequence: CASSPSPAGWGEKLFF.

V and J are TRBV27 and TRBJ1-2; TRBD1 agrees at 7 bases. CDR1 and CDR2 from the germline V gene are MNHEY and SMNVEV (reference sequence). The CDR3 covers 15 residues. Unmatched junction bases numbered 9, after V lost 4 bases and J lost 4 bases. As DNA, the CDR3 is TGTGCCAGCAGTTCATCGTGGGGACAGATCTATGGCTACACCTTC. Residues: CASSSSWGQIYGYTF.

V is TRBV7-2 and J is TRBJ1-4, with TRBD1 matching 9 bases. J gave up 7 bases and V 5 bases, and 8 bases lay outside the gene matches. The CDR3 totals 15 residues. Germline CDR1 is SGHTA and CDR2 is FQGNSA. The CDR3 coding sequence is TGTGCCAGCAGCATACAACAGGGGGCGGGTGAAAAACTGTTTTTT. Translating it yields CASSIQQGAGEKLFF.

V usage is TRBV7-6 and J usage is TRBJ1-1; D is unresolved. V gave up 9 bases and J gave up 2 bases, with 7 bases separating them. CDR1 is SGHVS and CDR2 is FNYEAQ in the germline V gene. The CDR3 totals 11 residues. CDR3 in DNA: TGTGCCAGTGAAAAAAACACTGAAGCTTTCTTT. Its translation is CASEKNTEAFF.

This chain joins TRBV11-2 and TRBJ2-5; D may be TRBD1 or TRBD2 (5 bases each). Germline lookup yields CDR1 SGHAT and CDR2 FQNNGV. The V end lost 1 base, the J end lost 4 bases, and 10 bases lay between the germline ends. The CDR3 sequence is 14 residues long. CDR3 DNA sequence: TGTGCCAGCAGCTTAGGGGACGGGATAGAGACCCAGTACTTC. Its protein product is CASSLGDGIETQYF. Full variable domain (missing parts from reference TRBV11-2 and TRBJ2-5): EAGVAQSPRYKIIEKRQSVAFWCNPISGHATLYWYQQILGQGPKLLIQFQNNGVVDDSQLPKDRFSAERLKGVDSTLKIQPAKLEDSAVYLCASSLGDGIETQYFGPGTRLLVL.

The chain links TRBV20-1 to TRBJ1-2; D is uncertain. Germline lookup yields CDR1 DFQATT and CDR2 SNEGSKA (reference sequence). Deletions cut 1 base from V and 7 bases from J, with 10 bases between. CDR3 size: 12 residues. The CDR3 is CSARGFKGGYTF. DNA for the CDR3: TGCAGTGCTAGAGGGTTTAAGGGTGGCTACACCTTC.

This clonotype was seen only a few times. The gene calls are TRBV5-4 and TRBJ2-1, with 8 bases aligning to TRBD2. The germline CDR1 and CDR2 sequences are SGHNT and YYREEE (reference sequence). V dropped 3 bases and J dropped 5; count of bases not matched to a gene: 7. CDR3 length: 15 amino acids. This CDR3 is CASSSAGGPDNEQFF. CDR3 nucleotides: TGTGCCAGCAGCTCGGCGGGGGGCCCAGACAATGAGCAGTTCTTC. Filled out from reference TRBV5-4 and TRBJ2-1, the complete variable domain reads ETGVTQSPTHLIKTRGQQVTLRCSSQSGHNTVSWYQQALGQGPQFIFQYYREEENGRGNFPPRFSGLQFPNYSSELNVNALELDDSALYLCASSSAGGPDNEQFFGPGTRLTVL.

The table lists this clonotype with a few counts. This rearrangement joins TRBV12-3 or TRBV12-4 to TRBJ2-5; 8 positions match TRBD2. V gave up 0 bases and J gave up 4 bases; unmatched junction bases: 4. The CDR3 runs to 15 residues. The CDR3 reads CASSLAKSGGETQYF. For the CDR3, the DNA is TGTGCCAGCAGTTTAGCGAAAAGCGGGGGAGAGACCCAGTACTTC.

The chain carries TRBV28 and TRBJ1-4; unclear D gene. Per the germline V gene, CDR1 is MDHEN and CDR2 is SYDVKM. The CDR3 sequence is 15 residues long. Trimming took off 3 bases at V and 3 bases at J, with 11 bases between the two ends. Here the CDR3 DNA reads TGTGCCAGCAGTTTTGTAGCACAGCCTAATGAAAAACTGTTTTTT. Translating it yields CASSFVAQPNEKLFF. Looking up the rest from reference TRBV28 and TRBJ1-4 gives the full variable domain: DVKVTQSSRYLVKRTGEKVFLECVQDMDHENMFWYRQDPGLGLRLIYFSYDVKMKEKGDIPEGYSVSREKKERFSLILESASTNQTSMYLCASSFVAQPNEKLFFGSGTQLSVL.

Worth noting for this clonotype: Here the CDR3 omits its conserved ending phenylalanine or tryptophan, so a read error is the likely source. The chain couples TRBV12-3 or TRBV12-4 to TRBJ2-5, with no clear D. The CDR3 loop spans 16 amino acids. V dropped 5 bases and J dropped 5 bases, with 21 bases sitting between them. CDR3 bases: TGTGCCAGCAGTGCTCAAGGCACCCTAGGTGCGGAGACCCAGTACGTC. Protein product: CASSAQGTLGAETQYV.

V is TRBV7-8 and J is TRBJ2-3; 8 bases agree with TRBD2. The germline V gene has CDR1 SGHVS and CDR2 FQNEAQ. The CDR3 loop spans 17 amino acids. J gave up 4 bases and V 3 bases, and 12 bases lay outside the gene matches. The CDR3 coding sequence is TGTGCCAGCAGCTTCCTCCGGGGGGGCCGTGGTGCAGATACGCAGTATTTT. The encoded protein is CASSFLRGGRGADTQYF.

The CDR3 protein is CASSLNSGTQETQYF. CDR3 bases: TGTGCCAGCAGCTTAAATAGCGGGACCCAAGAGACCCAGTACTTC. This chain joins TRBV7-2 and TRBJ2-5, with 8 bases lining up with TRBD2. The CDR3 covers 15 residues. The germline V gene encodes CDR1 SGHTA and CDR2 FQGNSA. V dropped 2 bases and J dropped 1; count of bases not matched to a gene: 3.

This clonotype has just a few counts. The chain has TRBV7-2 and TRBJ1-2; D unclear. V was cut by 5 bases and J by 6 bases, with 13 bases left in between. There are 13 residues in the CDR3. From germline, CDR1 is SGHTA and CDR2 FQGNSA. The CDR3 DNA reads TGTGCCAGCAGCCCCCGCGTCCGGGATGGCTACACCTTC. It translates to CASSPRVRDGYTF.

This chain uses TRBV5-6 with TRBJ2-3, with TRBD2 as a possible D gene (6 bases). Germline V gives CDR1 SGHDT, CDR2 YYEEEE. This CDR3 has 15 residues. V was shortened by 6 bases and J by 4 bases, with 18 bases between the two germline ends. CDR3: CASTRGTQPSDTQYF. CDR3 coding DNA: TGTGCCAGCACCCGAGGGACTCAACCCTCAGATACGCAGTATTTT.

The rearrangement links TRBV10-3 to TRBJ2-3; a weak D match, TRBD2 (5 bases). Germline V gene data show CDR1 as ENHRY and CDR2 as SYGVKD. This CDR3 region has 13 residues. The CDR3 loop is CAGRRFSTDTQYF. As DNA, the CDR3 is TGTGCGGGGAGACGATTTAGCACAGATACGCAGTATTTT.

The chain joins TRBV12-3 or TRBV12-4 to TRBJ2-7, with unresolved D. V was cut by 6 bases and J by 7 bases, with 13 bases left in between. The CDR3 covers 12 residues. The CDR3 DNA sequence: TGTGCCAGCAGCCCAGTTCCTCAGGAGCAGTACTTC. Translated: CASSPVPQEQYF.

This clonotype has at least ten counts. The V and J genes are TRBV4-3 and TRBJ2-1, with 8 bases lining up with TRBD1. Germline CDR1 reads LGHNA; CDR2 reads YSLEER. This CDR3 is built from 15 residues. Trimming took 0 bases from V and 3 from J; bases not matched to a gene: 1. The CDR3 is CASSQDTGGYNEQFF. The CDR3 DNA follows: TGCGCCAGCAGCCAAGACACAGGGGGCTACAATGAGCAGTTCTTC.